The T cell receptor (beta chain) described here comes from a study of CD8+CD57+ T cells in acquired aplastic anemia (dated by TCRdb to the late 2010s). Study-wide context: On average, sorted CD4+ and CD8+ cells yielded 3.2 ug of extracted DNA, with a range of about 0.17 to 27.4 ug. A CD8+CD57+ expansion meant a frequency higher than the mean frequency seen in healthy subjects. General conclusions and limits of the study: Patients and healthy controls showed no significant difference in CD8+ Simpson's diversity (P=0.060). Although 25 to 30 CD8+ CDR3 sequences were shared by patients and controls, these sequences appeared highly expressed in patients and within the immunodominant clones of patients.

According to the germline V gene, CDR1 reads LGHNT and CDR2 reads FRNRAP. Including the terminal cysteine and phenylalanine, the CDR3 comprises 17 residues. Just the 51-base CDR3 DNA is kept, in frame starting at base 1. The patients picked for sequencing were ones in whom flow cytometry had shown an expansion of CD8+CD57+ cells. All patients had severe acquired aplastic anemia diagnosed by International Study of Aplastic Anemia and Agranulocytosis and Camitta criteria. At the time blood was sampled, none of the patients had received any therapy. TCR repertoires of sorted CD4+ and CD8+ blood T cells from severe aplastic anemia patients and healthy subjects were deep-sequenced in the study. Patients were enrolled under clinicaltrials.gov protocols 00001620, 01623167, 00001397, 00071045, 00081523 and 00961064 in the USA. Ficoll-Paque density gradient centrifugation was used to isolate peripheral blood mononuclear cells. Before DNA extraction, CD4+ and CD8+ T cells were sorted by FACS or by magnetic beads.

Genomic DNA served as template for TCR beta VDJ combination and CDR3 sequence profiling. An Illumina HiSeq 2000 was the platform used for TCR repertoire sequencing. The original pipeline was this. TRBV/TRBJ rearrangement plots, CDR3 size and DJ length profiles, and Simpson's diversity index were used to evaluate the repertoires. Whichever DNA sequence was most abundant in the deep sequencing data was defined as the immunodominant clone. CDR3 amino acid sequences were screened for sharing across subjects and were compared with published repertoires and the VDJdb database. The public reads were reanalyzed by TCRdb: fastp trimming at Q25, MiXCR alignment, in-frame beta chains only. Every distinct CDR3 protein forms one entry, paired with its most common genes and DNA. TCRdb's processing, not the study's, gives the V and J calls here. This sample comprises about 200,000 distinct CDR3 sequences, more than 55% of them detected only once. Under 60% of the sample belongs to the ten largest clones.

As concerns this clonotype: No antigen is known for it. At one end the junction does not follow the germline gene, possibly because of a read error.

The sample consisted of sorted CD4+, CD8+, or CD8+CD57+ T cells (not recorded which) from PBMCs. This clonotype originated in a human donor with aplastic anemia. The rearranged segments are TRBV12-5 and TRBJ1-6; the best D guess is TRBD1, with 6 bases matching. In nucleotides, the sequence is TGTGCTAATGGTTGGTTGCCGTCGGGACAACATAATTCACCCCTCCACTTT. Translated, it gives CANGWLPSGQHNSPLHF. Beyond the CDR3, the reference TRBV12-5 and TRBJ1-6 genes provide the residues; the full variable domain reads: DARVTQTPRHKVTEMGQEVTMRCQPILGHNTVFWYRQTMMQGLELLAYFRNRAPLDDSGMPKDRFSAEMPDATLATLKIQPSEPRDSAVYFCANGWLPSGQHNSPLHFGNGTRLTVT.